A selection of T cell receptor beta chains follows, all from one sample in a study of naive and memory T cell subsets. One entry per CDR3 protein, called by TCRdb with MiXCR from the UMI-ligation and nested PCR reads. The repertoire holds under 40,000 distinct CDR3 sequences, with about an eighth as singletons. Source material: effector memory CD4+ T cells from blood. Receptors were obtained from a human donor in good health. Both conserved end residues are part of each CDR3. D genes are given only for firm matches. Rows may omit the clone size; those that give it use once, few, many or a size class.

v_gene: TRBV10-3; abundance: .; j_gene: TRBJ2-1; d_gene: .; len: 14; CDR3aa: CAITPVGGHNEQFF; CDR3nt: TGTGCCATCACCCCAGTTGGGGGACACAATGAGCAGTTCTTC
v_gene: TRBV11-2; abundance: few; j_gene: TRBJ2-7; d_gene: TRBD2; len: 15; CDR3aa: CASSSGLAGLYEQYF; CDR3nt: TGTGCCAGCAGCTCGGGACTAGCGGGATTGTACGAGCAGTACTTC
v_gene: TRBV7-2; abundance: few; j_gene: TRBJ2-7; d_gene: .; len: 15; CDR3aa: CASSTSSLGAYEQYF; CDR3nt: TGTGCCAGCAGCACAAGTTCACTGGGGGCGTACGAGCAGTACTTC
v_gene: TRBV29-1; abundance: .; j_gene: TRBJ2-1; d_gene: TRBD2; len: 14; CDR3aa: CSVEWGLASNEQFF; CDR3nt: TGCAGCGTTGAATGGGGACTAGCGAGTAATGAGCAGTTCTTC
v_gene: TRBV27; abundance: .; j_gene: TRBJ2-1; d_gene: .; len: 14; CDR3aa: CASCSWGHDNEQFF; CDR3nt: TGTGCCAGCTGCTCGTGGGGCCACGACAATGAGCAGTTCTTC
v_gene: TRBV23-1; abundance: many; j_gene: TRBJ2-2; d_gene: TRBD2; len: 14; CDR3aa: CASSRTSEPGELFF; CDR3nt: TGCGCCAGCAGCCGGACTAGCGAGCCCGGGGAGCTGTTTTTT
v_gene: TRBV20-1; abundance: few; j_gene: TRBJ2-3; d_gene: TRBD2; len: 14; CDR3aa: CSATLAGVTDTQYF; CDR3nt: TGCAGTGCTACCCTAGCGGGGGTCACAGATACGCAGTATTTT
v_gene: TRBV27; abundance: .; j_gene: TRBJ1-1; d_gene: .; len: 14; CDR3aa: CASGGAGDTTEAFF; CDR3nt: TGTGCCAGCGGGGGGGCAGGGGATACCACTGAAGCTTTCTTT
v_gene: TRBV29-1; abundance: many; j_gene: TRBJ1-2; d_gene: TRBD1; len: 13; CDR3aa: CSVGQGLNYGYTF; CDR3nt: TGCAGCGTTGGACAGGGGCTTAACTATGGCTACACCTTC
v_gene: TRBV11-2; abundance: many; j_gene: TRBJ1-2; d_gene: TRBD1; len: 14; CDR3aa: CASSTPGQGSGYTF; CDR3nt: TGTGCCAGCAGCACGCCGGGACAGGGGTCTGGCTACACCTTC
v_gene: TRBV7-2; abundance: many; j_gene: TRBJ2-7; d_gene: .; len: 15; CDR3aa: CASSPLLAATGEQYF; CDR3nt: TGTGCCAGCAGCCCCCTCTTAGCGGCGACGGGCGAGCAGTACTTC
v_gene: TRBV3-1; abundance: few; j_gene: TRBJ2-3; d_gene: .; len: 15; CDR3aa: CASSQIPSGTDTQYF; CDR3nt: TGTGCCAGCAGCCAAATCCCCAGCGGCACAGATACGCAGTATTTT
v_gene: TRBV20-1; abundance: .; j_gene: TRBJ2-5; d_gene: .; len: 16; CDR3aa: CSAREPLAQSGETQYF; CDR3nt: TGCAGTGCTAGAGAACCCCTAGCCCAATCGGGGGAGACCCAGTACTTC
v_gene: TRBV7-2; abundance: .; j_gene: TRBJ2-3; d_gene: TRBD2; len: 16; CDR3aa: CASSLGGRAGADTQYF; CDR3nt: TGTGCCAGCAGCTTAGGGGGACGAGCGGGAGCGGATACGCAGTATTTT
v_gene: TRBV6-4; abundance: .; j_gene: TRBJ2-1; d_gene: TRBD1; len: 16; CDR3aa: CASGKTGTGVRDEQFF; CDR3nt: TGTGCCAGCGGCAAAACCGGGACAGGGGTCAGGGATGAGCAGTTCTTC
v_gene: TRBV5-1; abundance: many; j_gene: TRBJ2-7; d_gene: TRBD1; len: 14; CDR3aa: CASSFDRVGNEQYF; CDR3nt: TGCGCCAGCAGCTTTGACAGGGTAGGAAACGAGCAGTACTTC
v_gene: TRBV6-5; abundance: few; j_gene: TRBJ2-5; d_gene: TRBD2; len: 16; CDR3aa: CASSYSPGGGQETQYF; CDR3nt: TGTGCCAGCAGTTACTCACCGGGCGGGGGCCAAGAGACCCAGTACTTC
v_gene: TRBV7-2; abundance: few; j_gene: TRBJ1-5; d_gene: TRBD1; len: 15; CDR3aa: CASSLMRQGGQPQHF; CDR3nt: TGTGCCAGCAGCCTCATGAGGCAGGGGGGTCAGCCCCAGCATTTT
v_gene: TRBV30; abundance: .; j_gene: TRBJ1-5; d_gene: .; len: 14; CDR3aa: CAWSGRPTNQPQHF; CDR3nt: TGTGCCTGGAGTGGAAGACCGACTAATCAGCCCCAGCATTTT
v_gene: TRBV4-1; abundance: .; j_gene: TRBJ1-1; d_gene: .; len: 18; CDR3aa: CASSQDPRPEKTNTEAFF; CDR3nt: TGCGCCAGCAGCCAAGATCCTCGGCCGGAAAAAACGAACACTGAAGCTTTCTTT